This section outlines one TCR beta chain sequence together with its context. This sample is drawn from a study of shared clonotypes between healthy human individuals. The method was immunoSEQ multiplex PCR; TCRdb's version includes in-frame clones alone and lacks a portion of them. Here the sample spans 650,000 to 800,000 clones, roughly 72% being singletons. V lost 1 base and J lost 1; bases outside the gene matches: 4. CDR1 is SNHLY and CDR2 is FYNNEI in the germline V gene. This CDR3 spans 17 amino acids. The source material was memory CD4+ T cells sorted from blood. Documented subset: CD45RA-negative fraction. This chain joins TRBV2 and TRBJ2-5, with 12 bases fitting TRBD2. The receptor comes from a woman between 25 and 40 years old in good health. This chain's CDR3 is CASSEGLAGGSQETQYF. CDR3 nucleotides: TGTGCCAGCAGTGAAGGGCTAGCGGGAGGGAGCCAAGAGACCCAGTACTTC. Combining the CDR3 with reference TRBV2 and TRBJ2-5 gives the whole variable domain EPEVTQTPSHQVTQMGQEVILRCVPISNHLYFYWYRQILGQKVEFLVSFYNNEISEKSEIFDDQFSVERPDGSNFTLKIRSTKLEDSAMYFCASSEGLAGGSQETQYFGPGTRLLVL.